Each of the 3 T cell receptor beta chains below was sequenced from the same sample in a study of T cell responses to AZD1222 COVID-19 vaccine (dated by TCRdb to about 2021). Explained via the paper, the time point label denotes: baseline before first vaccination. The library was built by means of the immunoSEQ multiplex PCR assay. TCRdb obtained this table from immuneACCESS and retained in-frame rearrangements with V and J assigned. These tables miss some clones; where compared with another copy, unresolved V genes account for less than half of the shortfall, and the remainder is unexplained. In all, the sample holds roughly 150,000 clones, and 85% to 90% of those were seen once. The top ten hold about 6.9% of the sample. Sequenced material: peripheral blood, taken on day 0 of AZD1222 vaccination. Receptor source: an adult in good health.

J is TRBJ1-4 and V is TRBV5-5; 8 bases are a match to TRBD1. J was trimmed by 6 bases and V by 4 bases; bases with no gene match: 8. CDR1 and CDR2 from the germline V gene are SGHKS and YYEKEE (reference sequence). The CDR3 length is 15 residues. The CDR3 protein is CASSPTDREYEKLFF. CDR3 nucleotide sequence: TGTGCCAGCAGCCCAACGGACAGGGAGTATGAAAAACTGTTTTTT.

The V gene is TRBV19, the J gene TRBJ1-1; 9 nucleotides line up with TRBD1. V lost 6 bases to trimming and J lost 8 bases; unmatched junction nucleotides: 10. Germline V CDR1 and CDR2: LNHDA, SQIVND (reference sequence). The CDR3 is 14 residues long. This CDR3 is CASRPGQGPQEAFF. As DNA, the CDR3 is TGTGCCAGTAGACCGGGACAGGGACCGCAAGAAGCTTTCTTT.

CDR3 amino acids: CASSLRAQFSGANVLTF. For the CDR3, the DNA is TGTGCCAGCAGCTTAAGAGCTCAATTCTCTGGGGCCAACGTCCTGACTTTC. The chain employs TRBV7-3 and TRBJ2-6; D unclear. V lost 1 base to trimming and J lost 0 bases, with 10 bases between them. This CDR3 comprises 17 residues. Germline V gene data show CDR1 as SGHTA and CDR2 as FQGTGA.